Listed below are T cell receptor beta chains from one sample, sequenced in a study of blood T cell repertoires in COVID-19. TCRdb's copy holds only in-frame clones and misses some; the assay was immunoSEQ multiplex PCR. The table includes more than 200,000 clones, about 86% detected once. The sample consisted of peripheral blood. The receptors were gathered from a woman between 50 and 59 years old with acute or convalescent COVID-19. Both conserved end residues are part of each CDR3. A D gene is named only where the DNA matches it firmly. The size field is filled for only some rows; it gives once, few, many or a size class.

>TRBJ1-4|TRBD1|.|TRBV30
CASSRTGGEKLFF
TGTGCCTCAAGTAGGACAGGGGGCGAAAAACTGTTTTTT
>TRBJ2-7|.|.|TRBV6-5
CASSYRGGTAEQYF
TGTGCCAGCAGTTATCGAGGCGGGACAGCCGAGCAGTACTTC
>TRBJ2-1|.|.|TRBV27
CASSLKATGHSYNEQFF
TGTGCCAGCAGTTTAAAGGCGACAGGCCACTCCTACAATGAGCAGTTCTTC
>TRBJ2-7|.|.|TRBV5-1
CASSSGASYEQYF
TGCGCCAGCAGCTCCGGAGCGAGCTACGAGCAGTACTTC
>TRBJ2-4|.|.|TRBV19
CASSITGPPIQYF
TGTGCCAGTAGTATAACAGGGCCACCGATTCAGTACTTC
>TRBJ1-2|.|.|TRBV12-3/TRBV12-4
CASSSTGLGGYTF
TGTGCCAGCAGTTCCACAGGTTTGGGGGGCTACACCTTC
>TRBJ2-7|TRBD1|.|TRBV19
CASSSWGQVYEQYF
TGTGCCAGTAGTAGTTGGGGACAGGTCTACGAGCAGTACTTC
>TRBJ1-5|.|.|TRBV28
CASSSTSGGQPQHF
TGTGCCAGCAGTTCAACCTCCGGTGGTCAGCCCCAGCATTTT
>TRBJ2-7|.|.|TRBV5-6
CASPPEREEQYF
TGTGCCAGCCCACCAGAACGGGAAGAGCAGTACTTC
>TRBJ1-1|.|.|TRBV19
CASSIGGIGTEAFF
TGTGCCAGTAGTATCGGGGGTATCGGCACTGAAGCTTTCTTT
>TRBJ1-2|.|once|TRBV30
CAWRDNNYGYTF
TGTGCCTGGAGGGACAACAACTATGGCTACACCTTC
>TRBJ1-1|.|.|TRBV6-5
CASSSWGQNTEAFF
TGTGCCAGCAGCTCCTGGGGGCAGAACACTGAAGCTTTCTTT
>TRBJ2-1|.|.|TRBV5-1
CASSWGPKEGLGYNEQFF
TGCGCCAGCAGCTGGGGACCTAAGGAGGGCCTGGGGTACAATGAGCAGTTCTTC
>TRBJ2-3|TRBD1|once|TRBV18
CASSPGTGGSPDTQYF
TGTGCCAGCTCACCTGGGACAGGGGGCTCCCCAGATACGCAGTATTTT
>TRBJ1-5|TRBD1|.|TRBV7-9
CASSLGTGVQPQHF
TGTGCCAGCAGCTTGGGGACAGGGGTTCAGCCCCAGCATTTT
>TRBJ2-7|TRBD1|.|TRBV5-4
CASSSGTGGYEQYF
TGTGCCAGCAGCTCAGGGACAGGGGGCTACGAGCAGTACTTC
>TRBJ1-5|.|.|TRBV21-1
CASSKAQGDNNQPQHF
TGTGCCAGCAGCAAAGCGCAGGGGGACAACAATCAGCCCCAGCATTTT
>TRBJ2-3|.|few|TRBV6-5
CASSYSGLDFHF
TGTGCCAGCAGTTACTCGGGACTGGATTTTCATTTT
>TRBJ2-3|TRBD2|.|TRBV6-2/TRBV6-3
CASSAAGARTDTQYF
TGTGCCAGCAGCGCAGCGGGAGCCAGAACAGATACGCAGTATTTT
>TRBJ2-7|TRBD1|once|TRBV20-1
CSTGVRSEQYF
TGCAGCACAGGGGTTCGATCCGAGCAGTACTTC
>TRBJ1-2|.|.|TRBV14
CASSQWYGGYTF
TGTGCCAGCAGCCAATGGTATGGCGGCTACACCTTC
>TRBJ2-6|TRBD1|.|TRBV11-3
CATTAPGQGLSGANVLTF
TGTGCCACCACGGCCCCGGGACAGGGACTCTCTGGGGCCAACGTCCTGACTTTC
>TRBJ2-1|TRBD2|.|TRBV24-1
CATSDRRGSSYNEQFF
TGTGCCACCAGTGATCGGCGGGGGAGCTCCTACAATGAGCAGTTCTTC
>TRBJ1-1|.|few|TRBV5-1
CASSLEVVGVGLEAFF
TGCGCCAGCAGCTTGGAAGTTGTAGGAGTGGGGCTTGAAGCTTTCTTT
>TRBJ2-7|TRBD2|once|TRBV11-2
CASSPRLAVSSYEQYF
TGTGCCAGCAGCCCCCGACTAGCGGTTTCCTCCTACGAGCAGTACTTC
>TRBJ2-2|.|.|TRBV12-5
CASAPREWPNTGELFF
TGTGCTAGTGCCCCAAGGGAGTGGCCGAACACCGGGGAGCTGTTTTTT
>TRBJ1-5|.|.|TRBV7-2
CASSFSSNQPQHF
TGTGCCAGCAGCTTTTCGAGCAATCAGCCCCAGCATTTT
>TRBJ2-5|TRBD1|.|TRBV27
CASSRDRGQETQYF
TGTGCCAGCAGTCGGGACAGGGGTCAAGAGACCCAGTACTTC
>TRBJ2-3|TRBD1|.|TRBV5-1
CASSLQGARTDTQYF
TGCGCCAGCAGCTTACAGGGGGCGCGAACAGATACGCAGTATTTT
>TRBJ2-1|TRBD1|many|TRBV9
CASSAWDRGYNEQFF
TGTGCCAGCAGCGCCTGGGACAGGGGGTACAATGAGCAGTTCTTC
>TRBJ2-7|TRBD2|few|TRBV24-1
CATLAGGPPYEQYF
TGTGCCACCCTAGCGGGAGGGCCACCCTACGAGCAGTACTTC
>TRBJ2-3|.|few|TRBV30
CAWSQDTGTDTQYF
TGTGCCTGGAGTCAGGACACCGGCACAGATACGCAGTATTTT
>TRBJ2-1|TRBD2|.|TRBV28
CASWTSAYNEQFF
TGTGCCAGTTGGACTAGCGCTTACAATGAGCAGTTCTTC
>TRBJ2-1|TRBD2|.|TRBV27
CASSPSSGSSYNEQFF
TGTGCCAGCAGTCCTTCTAGCGGGAGCTCCTACAATGAGCAGTTCTTC
>TRBJ2-7|.|.|TRBV7-2
CASSLRGFGSSYEQYF
TGTGCCAGCAGCTTGAGGGGGTTCGGCAGCTCCTACGAGCAGTACTTC
>TRBJ2-7|TRBD1|.|TRBV11-3
CASSSDRGSDEQYF
TGTGCCAGCAGCTCCGACAGGGGCAGCGACGAGCAGTACTTC
>TRBJ1-6|TRBD1|.|TRBV20-1
CSASPTGPNSPLHF
TGCAGTGCTAGTCCGACAGGGCCTAATTCACCCCTCCACTTT
>TRBJ1-2|TRBD1|.|TRBV7-9
CASSRQGADGYTF
TGTGCCAGCAGCAGACAGGGGGCGGATGGCTACACCTTC
>TRBJ2-3|.|.|TRBV11-2
CASSPGFPWDTQYF
TGTGCCAGCAGCCCGGGGTTCCCATGGGATACGCAGTATTTT
>TRBJ2-7|TRBD1|.|TRBV5-1
CASSSTGGAYEQYF
TGCGCCAGCAGCTCCACAGGGGGCGCGTACGAGCAGTACTTC
>TRBJ1-1|.|.|TRBV18
CASSPGQAENTEAFF
TGTGCCAGCTCACCGGGACAAGCGGAGAACACTGAAGCTTTCTTT
>TRBJ2-1|TRBD2|.|TRBV10-2
CASSEPHRGLAGGASYNEQFF
TGCGCCAGCAGTGAGCCCCATAGGGGTCTAGCGGGAGGGGCATCCTACAATGAGCAGTTCTTC
>TRBJ2-3|.|.|TRBV29-1
CSVEDQTPPEDTQYF
TGCAGCGTTGAAGATCAGACTCCCCCCGAAGATACGCAGTATTTT
>TRBJ1-4|.|.|TRBV12-3/TRBV12-4
CASRTGTNEKLFF
TGTGCCAGCAGGACAGGAACTAATGAAAAACTGTTTTTT
>TRBJ2-2|TRBD2|.|TRBV6-5
CASSYGGREGRRELFF
TGTGCCAGCAGTTACGGAGGCAGGGAGGGAAGGCGGGAGCTGTTTTTT
>TRBJ2-3|TRBD1|.|TRBV5-6
CASSLAGQGRTDTQYF
TGTGCCAGCAGCTTGGCCGGACAGGGGCGCACAGATACGCAGTATTTT
>TRBJ2-1|.|.|TRBV15
CATSRGGGTERNEQFF
TGTGCCACCAGCAGAGGGGGCGGGACAGAGAGGAATGAGCAGTTCTTC
>TRBJ1-5|.|.|TRBV24-1
CATSDLGLGGDGQPQHF
TGTGCCACCAGTGATTTGGGGCTGGGGGGGGATGGTCAGCCCCAGCATTTT
>TRBJ2-1|TRBD2|.|TRBV5-1
CASSVLAGNNEQFF
TGCGCCAGCAGCGTACTAGCGGGAAACAATGAGCAGTTCTTC
>TRBJ2-1|.|few|TRBV7-9
CASSPGSYNEQFF
TGTGCCAGCAGCCCCGGGAGCTACAATGAGCAGTTCTTC
>TRBJ2-7|TRBD2|.|TRBV5-4
CASSPQTSGRGEQYF
TGTGCCAGCAGCCCACAGACTAGCGGGAGAGGCGAGCAGTACTTC